Presented here are 18 T cell receptor beta chains from one specimen sequenced in a study of post-analysis software for immune sequencing data. Whole-study results and caveats: TRBV5-6, TRBV5-1 and TRBV20-1 were among four or five TRBV segments more frequent in patients than controls.

Prepared TCR beta cDNA libraries contained unique molecular identifiers. TCRdb passed the PCR reads through MiXCR, listing each CDR3 protein once. The data hold roughly 870,000 distinct CDR3 sequences, with approximately 57% observed a single time. These receptors are not linked to any known antigen. The specimen sequenced was blood. Every receptor here comes from a girl aged 10 to 17 with multiple sclerosis.

The CDR3 DNA reads TGTGCCAGCACCACTTTCCGTCGCGGGAGGGCCAGATTGGATGAGCAGTTCTTC. Translating it yields CASTTFRRGRARLDEQFF. The chain joins TRBV6-1 to TRBJ2-1; TRBD2 aligns across 9 bases. The CDR3 is made up of 18 amino acids. Germline CDR1 reads MNHNS; CDR2 reads SASEGT. Trimming at V came to 7 bases and at J to 8 bases, leaving 21 bases not matched to a gene.

The chain has TRBV19 and TRBJ2-3; D possibly uses TRBD1 or TRBD2 (6 bases each). Looked up from germline, CDR1 is LNHDA and CDR2 is SQIVND (reference sequence). The CDR3 consists of 14 residues. The ends were cut back, 5 bases at V and 6 bases at J, with 15 bases in the middle. The CDR3 DNA is TGTGCCAGTAGTGGGGGGACACCGACGGATACGCAGTATTTT. This gives the protein CASSGGTPTDTQYF.

The gene calls are TRBV29-1 and TRBJ1-4; D unresolved. Germline CDR1 is SQVTM and CDR2 is ANQGSEA. With 6 bases removed from V and 8 bases from J, the gap between germline ends came to 10 bases. CDR3 size: 11 residues. The CDR3 DNA follows: TGCAGCGTGAGGCTCGGGGAAAAACTGTTTTTT. It yields the protein CSVRLGEKLFF.

V and J are TRBV5-1 and TRBJ2-1; a weak D match, TRBD1 (6 bases). Near its end, the DNA agrees better with TRBJ2-7, so the J call may be wrong. Germline CDR1 reads SGHRS; CDR2 reads YFSETQ. The CDR3 is made up of 16 amino acids. The DNA of the CDR3 is TGCGCCAGCAGCCAATCGTACAGGGTTTCCTACAATGAGCAGTACTTC. This codes for CASSQSYRVSYNEQYF.

The rearrangement joins TRBV25-1 to TRBJ1-5; D is unclear. V was clipped by 3 bases and J by 6 bases, with 6 bases between them. Germline CDR1 and CDR2: MGHDK and SYGVNS. The CDR3 totals 12 residues. CDR3 amino acids: CASSDLGQPQHF. CDR3 DNA sequence: TGTGCCAGCAGTGACCTCGGTCAGCCCCAGCATTTT. Supplemented by reference TRBV25-1 and TRBJ1-5, the full variable domain reads EADIYQTPRYLVIGTGKKITLECSQTMGHDKMYWYQQDPGMELHLIHYSYGVNSTEKGDLSSESTVSRIRTEHFPLTLESARPSHTSQYLCASSDLGQPQHFGDGTRLSIL.

This clonotype showed up many times. V is TRBV7-2 and J is TRBJ2-3; a weak D match, TRBD2 (6 bases). Trimming left V 5 bases short and J 8 bases short, with 20 bases between. Germline CDR1 reads SGHTA; CDR2 reads FQGNSA. This CDR3 has 15 amino acids. CDR3 region: CASSASGGAKGTQYF. CDR3 in DNA: TGTGCCAGCAGCGCCTCTGGCGGGGCTAAGGGTACGCAGTATTTT.

This clonotype was counted only a few times. The chain links TRBV27 to TRBJ2-3, with D perhaps matching TRBD1 (5 bases). Between the trimmed V and J ends, which lost 5 bases and 5 bases, there was a span of 17 bases. In germline, CDR1 is MNHEY, CDR2 SMNVEV (reference sequence). CDR3 size: 15 residues. DNA of the CDR3: TGTGCCAGCAGTCGCAGGGTGGCGGAAGAAGATACGCAGTATTTT. Its translation: CASSRRVAEEDTQYF.

This chain links TRBV27 with TRBJ2-6, with D perhaps matching TRBD1 or TRBD2 (6 bases each). Germline CDR1 reads MNHEY; CDR2 reads SMNVEV (reference sequence). V was shortened by 5 bases and J by 4 bases, with 12 bases between the two germline ends. The CDR3 sequence is 15 residues long. CDR3 sequence (DNA): TGTGCCAGCAGTAACGGGGGCTCGGGGGCCAACGTCCTGACTTTC. It is translated as CASSNGGSGANVLTF.

This clonotype was seen only a few times. V is TRBV7-9 and J is TRBJ2-5; 13 bases are a match to TRBD2. The length of the CDR3 is 14 residues. Germline assignment: CDR1 SEHNR and CDR2 FQNEAQ (reference sequence). The V gene end was trimmed by 5 bases and the J gene end by 5 bases; junction bases not matched to a gene: 2. The CDR3 sequence: CASSTGLAGETQYF. Written as DNA, the CDR3 is TGTGCCAGCAGCACGGGACTAGCGGGGGAGACCCAGTACTTC.

The chain links TRBV20-1 to TRBJ2-5; D call uncertain. V was shortened by 6 bases and J by 2 bases, with 10 bases between the two germline ends. Germline lookup yields CDR1 DFQATT and CDR2 SNEGSKA (reference sequence). This CDR3 contains 12 residues. The CDR3 DNA reads TGCAGTGCCGGGCCATATCAAGAGACCCAGTACTTC. It encodes CSAGPYQETQYF.

This chain uses TRBV10-3 with TRBJ2-7; D may be TRBD1 (7 bases). Germline V gene sequence: CDR1 ENHRY, CDR2 SYGVKD. The CDR3 is 14 residues long. Between the trimmed V and J ends, which lost 4 bases and 3 bases, there was a span of 13 bases. The DNA of the CDR3 is TGTGCCATCAGTGTGACAGGGAGGAACTACGAGCAGTACTTC. It translates to CAISVTGRNYEQYF.

The V and J genes are TRBV25-1 and TRBJ1-2, with D tentatively TRBD1 (5 bases). The ends were cut back, 5 bases at V and 4 bases at J, with 11 bases in the middle. There are 13 residues in the CDR3. Per the germline V gene, CDR1 is MGHDK and CDR2 is SYGVNS. This chain's CDR3 is CASSPREGYGYTF. The CDR3 DNA sequence: TGTGCCAGCAGTCCCAGGGAGGGCTATGGCTACACCTTC.

This chain links TRBV20-1 with TRBJ1-2, with D hard to call. This CDR3 spans 11 amino acids. Germline V gene data show CDR1 as DFQATT and CDR2 as SNEGSKA (reference sequence). V lost 5 bases to trimming and J lost 7 bases, with 11 bases between them. The CDR3 reads CSASTRGGYTF. CDR3 coding DNA: TGCAGTGCTTCGACAAGAGGTGGCTACACCTTC.

This clonotype was detected only a few times. The V gene is TRBV5-1, the J gene TRBJ2-7; 7 nucleotides match TRBD1. V was clipped by 2 bases and J by 1 base; unmatched bases: 9. Germline V gives CDR1 SGHRS, CDR2 YFSETQ. The CDR3 totals 16 residues. Here the CDR3 reads CASSFITGDLSYEQYF. Here the CDR3 DNA reads TGCGCCAGCAGCTTCATAACAGGGGATCTATCCTACGAGCAGTACTTC.

The table lists this clonotype with a few counts. The chain carries TRBV7-2 and TRBJ2-7; TRBD2 aligns across 13 bases. J was trimmed by 5 bases and V by 5 bases; bases with no gene match: 6. Germline assignment: CDR1 SGHTA and CDR2 FQGNSA. The CDR3 loop spans 15 amino acids. The CDR3 bases are TGTGCCAGCAGCCTCTCCGGACTAGCGGGGGACGAGCAGTACTTC. Translated, it gives CASSLSGLAGDEQYF.

The chain couples TRBV10-3 to TRBJ2-1; 12 bases fit TRBD2. Looked up from germline, CDR1 is ENHRY and CDR2 is SYGVKD. The CDR3 runs 18 residues. The V segment lost 10 bases and the J segment 1 base; nucleotides outside the gene matches: 14. CDR3 DNA: TGTGCCACCGGGGGCGGACTAGCGGGGATTGGATCCTACAATGAGCAGTTCTTC. Translation gives CATGGGLAGIGSYNEQFF.

The chain uses TRBV12-3 or TRBV12-4 and TRBJ1-5, with TRBD1 matching 10 bases. The CDR3 extends over 15 amino acids. Unmatched junction bases numbered 6, after V lost 5 bases and J lost 5 bases. The CDR3 DNA follows: TGTGCCAGCAGTCGGGACAGGGGATTTGATCAGCCCCAGCATTTT. The encoded protein is CASSRDRGFDQPQHF.

The chain joins TRBV29-1 to TRBJ1-2, with a tentative D call TRBD1 (5 bases). V gave up 7 bases and J gave up 1 base, with 13 bases separating them. This CDR3 is 13 amino acids long. Germline loops: CDR1 SQVTM, CDR2 ANQGSEA. The CDR3 spells CSAASTVNYGYTF. The DNA of the CDR3 is TGCAGCGCCGCATCGACAGTTAACTATGGCTACACCTTC.